Below, one T cell receptor (beta chain) is given with its context. Its antigen is as yet unknown. At the time of sampling, donors were nominally healthy, though unrecorded immune exposures were likely. These data belong to a study of cytomegalovirus exposure and HLA in healthy donors. The wider study: Unique TCRs from HLA-typed donors, 65 million to 85 million of them, were held in an early data release. Study results and caveats: Through in vitro validation, a few CMV-associated chains were shown to be specific for CMV antigens.

Germline CDR1 MNHEY, CDR2 SMNVEV (reference sequence). Trimming at V came to 7 bases and at J to 6 bases, leaving 13 bases not matched to a gene. CDR3 length: 15 residues. With 60 Vbeta and 13 Jbeta primers, the PCR was carried out. Profiled with immunoSEQ multiplex PCR; TCRdb holds only in-frame clones, not every one. The sample has 95,000 to 150,000 clones, 75% to 90% seen once. The sequence was obtained from a man aged 25 to 40 in good health and CMV-seronegative. The sample consisted of PBMCs. The chain joins TRBV27 to TRBJ1-1, with TRBD1 matching over 8 bases. The CDR3, as DNA: TGTGCCAGCATCTCATATCCAGGGGGCTCCCCTGAAGCTTTCTTT. It encodes CASISYPGGSPEAFF.